These 30 T cell receptor beta chains came from one sample sequenced in a study of long-term antiretroviral therapy in people with HIV. The assay, immunoSEQ v3.0, was run at survey level. Assay used: immunoSEQ multiplex PCR; TCRdb lists only in-frame clones, some missing. The sample includes approximately 25,000 clones, approximately 83% seen only once; the top ten take more than 15%. This specimen was unsorted PBMCs, taken 1.2 years after starting antiretroviral therapy. Receptor source: a man aged 50 to 60 with HIV.

The sample holds a few counts of this clone. The CDR3 DNA sequence: TGCAGCGTTGACCGAGATCAGGGCAGGAGGAACTATGGCTACACCTTC. Translated, it gives CSVDRDQGRRNYGYTF. V gene TRBV29-1 combines with J gene TRBJ1-2; the D gene is possibly TRBD1 (5 bases). CDR3 length: 16 residues. Germline values: CDR1 SQVTM, CDR2 ANQGSEA. V dropped 3 bases and J dropped 2 bases, with 19 bases sitting between them.

The chain carries TRBV18 and TRBJ1-6; D is perhaps TRBD1 (6 bases). Germline V gives CDR1 KGHSH, CDR2 LQKENI. Trimming pared 3 bases from V and 2 bases from J, leaving 8 bases between. CDR3 length: 15 amino acids. CDR3 residues: CASSPGGPYNSPLHF. In nucleotides, the CDR3 is TGTGCCAGCTCACCGGGGGGCCCCTATAATTCACCCCTCCACTTT.

The chain combines TRBV11-2 with TRBJ2-3; the match to TRBD2 covers 9 bases. V was clipped by 3 bases and J by 2 bases; unmatched bases: 6. The CDR3 sequence is 16 residues long. Germline lookup yields CDR1 SGHAT and CDR2 FQNNGV. Here the CDR3 reads CASSLRAGGFTDTQYF. Written as DNA, the CDR3 is TGTGCCAGCAGCTTGCGGGCGGGGGGGTTCACAGATACGCAGTATTTT.

This chain links TRBV16 with TRBJ1-2; D is possibly TRBD1 (6 bases). CDR1 is KGHSY, CDR2 FQNENV, per germline. The CDR3 contains 16 residues. V shed 4 bases and J shed 4 bases, with 19 bases lying between them. In DNA form, the CDR3 reads TGTGCCAGCAGCCGGAACTCACAGGGTTCTAGCTATGGCTACACCTTC. Translating it yields CASSRNSQGSSYGYTF.

The chain uses TRBV4-1 and TRBJ1-5; 8 positions match TRBD1. The CDR3 covers 15 residues. Germline values: CDR1 MGHRA, CDR2 YSYEKL. V gave up 5 bases and J gave up 6 bases; unmatched junction bases: 9. CDR3 region: CASSSDQGAPQPQHF. The CDR3 DNA sequence: TGCGCCAGCAGCTCAGATCAGGGGGCTCCTCAGCCCCAGCATTTT.

The chain employs TRBV4-3 and TRBJ2-2; D might be TRBD2 (6 bases). CDR1 is LGHNA and CDR2 is YSLEER in the germline V gene. CDR3 length: 16 amino acids. With 4 bases removed from V and 4 bases from J, the gap between germline ends came to 16 bases. The DNA for the CDR3 is TGCGCCAGCAGCCCCTACTCGGGACTCCCCACCGGGGAGCTGTTTTTT. Its protein is CASSPYSGLPTGELFF.

This chain connects TRBV7-8 to TRBJ1-2, with TRBD1 as a possible D gene (5 bases). The CDR3 spans 19 residues. Germline V gene lookup returns CDR1 SGHVS and CDR2 FQNEAQ. Between the trimmed V and J ends, which lost 3 bases and 3 bases, there was a span of 26 bases. CDR3 residues: CASSFTIGGRGVKDYGYTF. CDR3 nucleotides: TGTGCCAGCAGCTTCACCATTGGGGGAAGAGGGGTAAAGGACTATGGCTACACCTTC.

The chain links TRBV10-2 to TRBJ2-1; D perhaps matches TRBD1 (5 bases). The CDR3 is 16 amino acids. Trimming left V 2 bases short and J 0 bases short, with 11 bases between. The germline CDR1 and CDR2 sequences are WSHSY and SAAADI. The DNA of the CDR3 is TGCGCCAGCAGTGAGGGACACTTGAGCTCCTACAATGAGCAGTTCTTC. This sequence encodes CASSEGHLSSYNEQFF.

The J gene is TRBJ2-5, the V gene TRBV19, with a tentative D call TRBD1 (6 bases). The V and J ends lost 6 bases and 4 bases respectively, with 12 bases between them. The CDR3 sequence is 13 residues long. Germline CDR1 LNHDA, CDR2 SQIVND (reference sequence). CDR3 residues: CASSPRGSETQYF. CDR3 DNA sequence: TGTGCCAGTAGCCCCAGGGGTTCAGAGACCCAGTACTTC.

This chain links TRBV2 with TRBJ1-3; possibly TRBD1 for D (5 bases). CDR3 size: 14 residues. Germline CDR1 SNHLY, CDR2 FYNNEI. With 4 bases removed from V and 1 base from J, the gap between germline ends came to 8 bases. The DNA for the CDR3 is TGTGCCAGCAGTGGGGAGGGGTCTGGAAACACCATATATTTT. Protein: CASSGEGSGNTIYF.

The V and J genes are TRBV27 and TRBJ2-5; possible D gene TRBD2, 6 bases. Germline V gives CDR1 MNHEY, CDR2 SMNVEV (reference sequence). The CDR3 totals 15 residues. Trimming pared 5 bases from V and 5 bases from J, leaving 18 bases between. DNA for the CDR3: TGTGCCAGCAGTCCGATCGGGGGATTAAAGGAGACCCAGTACTTC. It specifies CASSPIGGLKETQYF.

The chain is built from TRBV10-3 and TRBJ1-1; 7 bases match TRBD1. The CDR3 sequence is 13 residues long. Germline CDR1 and CDR2: ENHRY and SYGVKD. Trimming removed 11 bases from V and 3 bases from J; junction bases left unmatched: 9. CDR3 bases: TGTGCCTCCGAAGGACAGGACGACACTGAAGCTTTCTTT. Translation gives CASEGQDDTEAFF.

This clone was recorded once. The rearrangement uses TRBV28 and TRBJ1-1; TRBD1 matches 9 bases. The CDR3 loop spans 18 amino acids. The ends lost 3 bases at V and 1 base at J; junction bases unmatched: 12. CDR1 and CDR2 from the germline V gene are MDHEN and SYDVKM. The CDR3 coding sequence is TGTGCCAGCAGTTTGCCCCCCACAGGGGGCAGAAAGAACACTGAAGCTTTCTTT. This sequence encodes CASSLPPTGGRKNTEAFF.

This clone was detected once. The chain links TRBV7-8 to TRBJ2-3, with 9 nucleotides matching TRBD2. Trimming took 1 base from V and 4 from J; bases not matched to a gene: 6. This CDR3 is 16 amino acids long. Germline CDR1 and CDR2: SGHVS and FQNEAQ. The DNA of the CDR3 is TGTGCCAGCAGCTTAGGTACCCAGCGGGGGGCAGATACGCAGTATTTT. It translates to CASSLGTQRGADTQYF.

The V and J genes are TRBV28 and TRBJ2-7; tentatively, D is TRBD1 or TRBD2 (5 bases each). The CDR3 runs to 15 residues. Germline values: CDR1 MDHEN, CDR2 SYDVKM. Trimming pared 5 bases from V and 1 base from J, leaving 15 bases between. CDR3 protein: CASSTPTGRSYEQYF. The CDR3 DNA is TGTGCCAGCAGTACCCCTACGGGGCGTTCCTACGAGCAGTACTTC.

The chain employs TRBV6-9 and TRBJ2-2, with no clear D. Trimming took off 10 bases at V and 1 base at J, with 16 bases between the two ends. Germline V gives CDR1 MNHGY, CDR2 SVAAGI. This CDR3 spans 15 amino acids. This CDR3 is CATPAATLNTGELFF. CDR3 in DNA: TGTGCCACTCCCGCAGCGACCCTGAACACCGGGGAGCTGTTTTTT.

In this sample, this clone turned up a few times. V gene TRBV7-9 combines with J gene TRBJ1-2; tentative D call: TRBD1 (5 bases). Trimming stripped 3 bases from V and 4 bases from J, with 15 bases between. The V gene's germline CDR1 is SEHNR and CDR2 FQNEAQ (reference sequence). This CDR3 spans 15 amino acids. The CDR3: CASSFVSPGSYGYTF. The DNA of the CDR3 is TGTGCCAGCAGCTTTGTCTCTCCAGGGAGCTATGGCTACACCTTC.

This chain links TRBV11-2 with TRBJ1-3, with D maybe TRBD1 (5 bases). The CDR3 consists of 14 residues. V was pared by 2 bases and J by 4 bases, with 9 bases between. Per the germline V gene, CDR1 is SGHAT and CDR2 is FQNNGV. The CDR3: CASSLIRTGNTIYF. The CDR3 coding sequence is TGTGCCAGCAGCTTAATTAGGACAGGAAACACCATATATTTT.

The rearrangement joins TRBV5-6 to TRBJ1-1; D gene unclear. CDR3 size: 13 residues. Germline V gene data show CDR1 as SGHDT and CDR2 as YYEEEE. V lost 1 base, J lost 4 bases, and 8 bases lay in between. The CDR3 region is CASSLFVGTEAFF. The CDR3 DNA reads as TGTGCCAGCAGCTTGTTTGTCGGCACTGAAGCTTTCTTT. The full variable domain, its missing parts supplied by reference TRBV5-6 and TRBJ1-1, is DAGVTQSPTHLIKTRGQQVTLRCSPKSGHDTVSWYQQALGQGPQFIFQYYEEEERQRGNFPDRFSGHQFPNYSSELNVNALLLGDSALYLCASSLFVGTEAFFGQGTRLTVV.

This sequence joins TRBV19 and TRBJ1-5, with no clear D. Looked up from germline, CDR1 is LNHDA and CDR2 is SQIVND (reference sequence). CDR3 length: 13 residues. The V gene lost 0 bases and the J gene lost 4 bases, with 4 bases spanning the gap. The CDR3 DNA reads TGTGCCAGTAGTATAGATGCAAATCAGCCCCAGCATTTT. Translating it yields CASSIDANQPQHF.

This rearrangement joins TRBV6-4 to TRBJ1-5; D ambiguous. CDR3 length: 14 amino acids. CDR1 is MRHNA and CDR2 is SNTAGT in the germline V gene. V lost 3 bases, J lost 5 bases, and 11 bases lay in between. This CDR3 is CASSEYAGDQPQHF. The CDR3 DNA sequence: TGTGCCAGCAGTGAATACGCCGGGGATCAGCCCCAGCATTTT.

The V and J genes are TRBV29-1 and TRBJ1-2; D gene ambiguous. CDR1 and CDR2 from the germline V gene are SQVTM and ANQGSEA. The CDR3 spans 13 residues. Trimming cost V 6 bases and J 4 bases, with 15 bases left between them. In nucleotides, the CDR3 is TGCAGCGTACACATAGAGTCCAGCTATGGCTACACCTTC. This encodes CSVHIESSYGYTF.

The chain carries TRBV13 and TRBJ2-7; 8 nucleotides agree with TRBD2. V trimming: 10 bases; J trimming: 3 bases; junction bases outside the gene matches: 8. Per the germline V gene, CDR1 is PRHDT and CDR2 is FYEKMQ (reference sequence). This CDR3 region has 13 residues. The CDR3 is CATGGAVFYEQYF. CDR3 DNA sequence: TGTGCCACGGGGGGGGCTGTCTTCTACGAGCAGTACTTC.

The rearrangement links TRBV5-4 to TRBJ1-6; TRBD1 aligns across 7 bases. The CDR3 spans 15 residues. V was clipped by 5 bases and J by 3 bases; unmatched bases: 5. Germline lookup yields CDR1 SGHNT and CDR2 YYREEE (reference sequence). In nucleotides, the CDR3 is TGTGCCAGCAGGCCCGGGACAGACTATAATTCACCCCTCCACTTT. Translated, it gives CASRPGTDYNSPLHF.

This rearrangement joins TRBV5-1 to TRBJ2-7, with 7 bases lining up with TRBD1. Trimming at V came to 3 bases and at J to 3 bases, leaving 9 bases not matched to a gene. Looked up from germline, CDR1 is SGHRS and CDR2 is YFSETQ. The CDR3 loop spans 15 amino acids. In DNA form, the CDR3 reads TGCGCCAGCAGCTCCCCCGGGACAGCCCGCTACGAGCAGTACTTC. Residues: CASSSPGTARYEQYF.

V and J are TRBV7-6 and TRBJ2-7, with 9 bases that match TRBD1. This CDR3 spans 16 amino acids. Germline V gene lookup returns CDR1 SGHVS and CDR2 FNYEAQ. Trimming took 5 bases from V and 5 from J; bases not matched to a gene: 13. The CDR3 sequence: CASSARYRDRVNEQYF. CDR3 bases: TGTGCCAGCAGCGCGCGCTACAGGGACAGGGTGAACGAGCAGTACTTC.

V usage is TRBV7-6 and J usage is TRBJ2-7, with D perhaps being TRBD1 or TRBD2 (6 bases each). The CDR3 sequence is 12 residues long. In germline, CDR1 is SGHVS, CDR2 FNYEAQ. Trimming removed 1 base at V and 6 bases at J, with 7 bases between. The CDR3 is CASSLEGGEQYF. DNA of the CDR3: TGTGCCAGCAGCTTAGAGGGGGGCGAGCAGTACTTC.

The chain links TRBV4-3 to TRBJ2-1; 11 bases match TRBD2. The CDR3 runs to 15 residues. Per germline, CDR1 LGHNA and CDR2 YSLEER. Unmatched junction bases numbered 1, after V lost 2 bases and J lost 4 bases. CDR3 residues: CASSQIAGGYNEQFF. Written as DNA, the CDR3 is TGCGCCAGCAGCCAAATAGCGGGGGGGTACAATGAGCAGTTCTTC.

In this sample, this clone turned up a few times. The gene calls are TRBV18 and TRBJ1-5; D gene uncertain. This CDR3 is built from 14 residues. Trimming removed 5 bases from V and 5 bases from J, with 13 bases in between. CDR1 is KGHSH, CDR2 LQKENI, per germline. In DNA form, the CDR3 reads TGTGCCAGCTCAGCACAGAAGCGGGATCAGCCCCAGCATTTT. This codes for CASSAQKRDQPQHF.

The rearrangement joins TRBV15 to TRBJ2-5, with 9 positions matching TRBD1. CDR3 size: 15 residues. The V gene's germline CDR1 is LNHNV and CDR2 YYDKDF (reference sequence). J was trimmed by 5 bases and V by 1 base; bases with no gene match: 5. In DNA form, the CDR3 reads TGTGCCACCAGCAGAGTAGGACAGGGGATTGAGACCCAGTACTTC. This encodes CATSRVGQGIETQYF.